This T cell receptor (beta chain) came from a study of blood T cell repertoires in COVID-19. Across the whole study: Sites across the United States, Italy and Spain contributed samples from acute and convalescent COVID-19. Sample material is recorded as cDNA or gDNA derived from T cells, B-cell-depleted T cells, or PBMCs.

Germline CDR1 SGHVS, CDR2 FNYEAQ. The CDR3 runs 16 residues. The V segment lost 5 bases and the J segment 1 base; nucleotides outside the gene matches: 7. In the original analysis: Scientists estimated how many nucleated cells there were by amplifying reference gene primers. TCRdb's table, derived via immunoSEQ multiplex PCR, lists solely in-frame clones and lacks some. The DNA was the basis for D and trimming; V, J and clone size are from that table. The sample contains over 150,000 clones, 84% of which appear only once. The origin of this receptor is a human donor in a cohort sampled during active COVID-19. What was sequenced was peripheral blood. This rearrangement joins TRBV7-6 to TRBJ2-1; 8 bases agree with TRBD2. The CDR3 nucleotides are TGTGCCAGCAGCCGCAACGGCGGGGGGTCCTACAATGAGCAGTTCTTC. Protein: CASSRNGGGSYNEQFF.